These 17 T cell receptor beta chains share one sample of origin, sequenced in a study of OX40 agonist ivuxolimab in advanced cancers. Data came from immunoSEQ multiplex PCR; TCRdb stores just in-frame clones and leaves some out. The sample has tens of thousands of clones, roughly 87% seen once. The specimen was CD4+ or CD8+ T cells sorted from blood, collected in a trial of the OX40 agonist ivuxolimab. The receptors were sampled from an adult with an advanced solid tumor such as melanoma, head and neck, liver or kidney cancer.

The chain employs TRBV15 and TRBJ1-1, with D perhaps matching TRBD1 (5 bases). Germline assignment: CDR1 LNHNV and CDR2 YYDKDF (reference sequence). V dropped 4 bases and J dropped 7 bases, with 10 bases sitting between them. This CDR3 contains 12 residues. DNA of the CDR3: TGTGCCACCAGCACTGGGGACGTTGAAGCTTTCTTT. Its translation: CATSTGDVEAFF.

The V and J genes are TRBV27 and TRBJ1-2, with D uncertain. Looked up from germline, CDR1 is MNHEY and CDR2 is SMNVEV (reference sequence). V gave up 0 bases and J gave up 0 bases, with 11 bases separating them. The CDR3 consists of 16 residues. This CDR3 reads CASSLSPPTTNYGYTF. Here the CDR3 DNA reads TGTGCCAGCAGTTTATCTCCACCTACCACTAACTATGGCTACACCTTC.

The genes are TRBV2 and TRBJ1-2; 9 bases fit TRBD1. CDR1 and CDR2 from the germline V gene are SNHLY and FYNNEI. After removal of 5 bases from V and 4 bases from J, the junction contained 11 bases not matched to a gene. The CDR3 loop spans 16 amino acids. The CDR3 here is CASSRDRESRLYGYTF. For the CDR3, the DNA is TGTGCCAGCAGTCGGGACAGGGAGAGCCGACTCTATGGCTACACCTTC. Using reference TRBV2 and TRBJ1-2 for the parts outside the CDR3, the full variable domain is EPEVTQTPSHQVTQMGQEVILRCVPISNHLYFYWYRQILGQKVEFLVSFYNNEISEKSEIFDDQFSVERPDGSNFTLKIRSTKLEDSAMYFCASSRDRESRLYGYTFGSGTRLTVV.

The chain is built from TRBV19 and TRBJ1-2; 7 positions match TRBD1. Germline V gene data show CDR1 as LNHDA and CDR2 as SQIVND (reference sequence). Trimming took 3 bases from V and 5 from J; bases not matched to a gene: 6. CDR3 length: 14 amino acids. CDR3 sequence: CASSISTGTYGYTF. CDR3 nucleotide sequence: TGTGCCAGTAGTATCTCGACAGGGACTTATGGCTACACCTTC.

The V call is TRBV7-8, the J call TRBJ2-7, with D possibly TRBD2 on 6 matching bases. The CDR3 is 15 residues long. Germline V gene data show CDR1 as SGHVS and CDR2 as FQNEAQ. V lost 2 bases to trimming and J lost 2 bases, with 13 bases between them. The CDR3 nucleotides read TGTGCCAGCAGCTTATACGGACGCGGGACCTACGAGCAGTACTTC. Residues: CASSLYGRGTYEQYF.

In regard to this clone: At one end, the junction sequence differs from germline, possibly due to a read error. The chain links TRBV7-9 to TRBJ1-3; 9 positions match TRBD1. CDR1 and CDR2 from the germline V gene are SEHNR and FQNEAQ (reference sequence). The CDR3 runs 14 residues. In DNA form, the CDR3 reads TGTGCCAGCGAAATTCCGGGACAGGGAAAAACCATATATTTT. Translated, it gives CASEIPGQGKTIYF.

CDR3 bases: TGTGCCAGCAGCTCTTACGGGACTACACCAAGTGGTGAGCAGTTCTTC. Encoded protein: CASSSYGTTPSGEQFF. This chain uses TRBV5-8 with TRBJ2-1; 7 bases align to TRBD2. Germline CDR1 and CDR2: SGHTS and YDEGEE. CDR3 length equals 16 residues. The V gene end was trimmed by 3 bases and the J gene end by 9 bases; junction bases not matched to a gene: 15.

The rearrangement joins TRBV7-9 to TRBJ1-1, with TRBD1 matching 7 bases. Germline CDR1 is SEHNR and CDR2 is FQNEAQ (reference sequence). Germline trimming cut 6 bases from V and 5 bases from J; bases unmatched to any gene: 9. This CDR3 comprises 14 residues. The DNA for the CDR3 is TGTGCCAGCAGTAGTACAGGGGCGATAACTGAAGCTTTCTTT. Translated, it gives CASSSTGAITEAFF.

The chain carries TRBV11-2 and TRBJ2-7; D remains ambiguous. Germline CDR1 and CDR2: SGHAT and FQNNGV. V lost 6 bases and J 6 bases, leaving 6 bases between the germline ends. The CDR3 has 10 residues. The CDR3 bases are TGTGCCAGCAGTGACGGCGAGCAGTACTTC. This codes for CASSDGEQYF.

The chain employs TRBV5-1 and TRBJ2-3; the match to TRBD2 covers 11 bases. Per germline, CDR1 SGHRS and CDR2 YFSETQ. V was clipped by 0 bases and J by 0 bases; unmatched bases: 0. The CDR3 totals 16 residues. CDR3: CASSLASGGSTDTQYF. The CDR3 nucleotides are TGCGCCAGCAGCTTGGCTAGCGGGGGGAGCACAGATACGCAGTATTTT.

V usage is TRBV7-6 and J usage is TRBJ1-2, with unresolved D. Trimming took off 5 bases at V and 5 bases at J, with 12 bases between the two ends. Germline V gene lookup returns CDR1 SGHVS and CDR2 FNYEAQ. This CDR3 is built from 13 residues. In DNA, the CDR3 is TGTGCCAGCAGCCCGGTAGGTCAATATGGCTACACCTTC. Encoded protein: CASSPVGQYGYTF.

This chain uses TRBV29-1 with TRBJ1-2; D is perhaps TRBD1 (6 bases). CDR1 is SQVTM, CDR2 ANQGSEA, per germline. The CDR3 consists of 11 residues. V dropped 8 bases and J dropped 4 bases, with 11 bases sitting between them. In DNA form, the CDR3 reads TGCAGCTCGGACAGAGCCTATGGCTACACCTTC. It specifies CSSDRAYGYTF.

V gene TRBV7-3 combines with J gene TRBJ2-1; D unresolved. Trimming cost V 1 base and J 0 bases, with 13 bases left between them. Looked up from germline, CDR1 is SGHTA and CDR2 is FQGTGA. The CDR3 sequence is 17 residues long. CDR3 loop: CASSLMLRPSSYNEQFF. The DNA of the CDR3 is TGTGCCAGCAGCTTAATGCTGCGGCCGAGCTCCTACAATGAGCAGTTCTTC.

The chain has TRBV7-9 and TRBJ2-3, with TRBD2 identical over 7 bases. V shed 5 bases and J 3 bases; nucleotides not matched to a gene: 11. This CDR3 comprises 16 residues. The germline V gene has CDR1 SEHNR and CDR2 FQNEAQ (reference sequence). The CDR3 nucleotides are TGTGCCAGCAGCACCACAACGGGACTACGGACAGATACGCAGTATTTT. Its protein product is CASSTTTGLRTDTQYF.

The chain joins TRBV27 to TRBJ1-1; TRBD1 aligns across 8 bases. This CDR3 comprises 16 residues. Germline trimming cut 2 bases from V and 1 base from J; bases unmatched to any gene: 6. Germline V gene sequence: CDR1 MNHEY, CDR2 SMNVEV (reference sequence). The CDR3 DNA reads TGTGCCAGCAGTTTAGCAGGGGGCTATGGGAACACTGAAGCTTTCTTT. Its protein product is CASSLAGGYGNTEAFF.

The J gene is TRBJ2-7, the V gene TRBV27, with D unresolved. Germline CDR1 and CDR2: MNHEY and SMNVEV (reference sequence). The length of the CDR3 is 14 residues. Trimming removed 5 bases at V and 3 bases at J, with 14 bases between. The CDR3 region has the DNA TGTGCCAGCAGTAAGGGCCAAACTATCTACGAGCAGTACTTC. Translating gives CASSKGQTIYEQYF.

The chain carries TRBV9 and TRBJ2-3; 8 bases are a match to TRBD2. The CDR3 runs to 15 residues. With 6 bases clipped from V and 5 bases from J, the junction kept 11 bases outside the gene matches. Germline CDR1 is SGDLS and CDR2 is YYNGEE. CDR3 loop: CASTAGGSGGDTQYF. Here the CDR3 DNA reads TGTGCCAGCACGGCAGGCGGGAGCGGGGGAGATACGCAGTATTTT.